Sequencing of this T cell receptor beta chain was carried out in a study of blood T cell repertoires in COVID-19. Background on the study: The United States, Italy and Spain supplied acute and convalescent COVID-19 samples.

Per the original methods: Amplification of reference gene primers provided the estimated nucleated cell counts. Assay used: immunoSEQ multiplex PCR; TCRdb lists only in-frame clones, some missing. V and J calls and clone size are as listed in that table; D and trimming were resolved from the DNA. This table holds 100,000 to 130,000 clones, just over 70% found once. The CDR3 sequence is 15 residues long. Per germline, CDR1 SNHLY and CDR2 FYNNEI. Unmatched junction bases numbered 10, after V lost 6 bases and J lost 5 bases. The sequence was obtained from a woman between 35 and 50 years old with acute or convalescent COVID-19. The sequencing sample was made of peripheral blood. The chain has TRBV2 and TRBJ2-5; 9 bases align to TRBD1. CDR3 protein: CASRDSGQGLETQYF. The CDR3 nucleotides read TGTGCCAGCAGGGACTCCGGACAGGGGTTGGAGACCCAGTACTTC.